This T cell receptor (beta chain) was captured in a study of blood T cells in healthy people across ages. The authors ran a second PCR of 7 to 11 cycles using a sample-barcoded 5' primer and a J-beta primer mix. TCRdb re-analysed the 5' RACE reads in MiXCR, keeping a single row per CDR3 protein. In the table there are roughly 1.5 million distinct CDR3 sequences, under 55% of which are singletons. Staff drew ten milliliters of peripheral blood from each donor. This clonotype was seen more than once but under ten times. The sequencing sample was made of blood. The source is a woman aged 18-29 years in good health.

The CDR3 sequence is CSVDSRKDSNQPQHF. The CDR3 DNA follows: TGCAGCGTTGATAGTCGCAAAGATAGCAATCAGCCCCAGCATTTT. The chain has TRBV29-1 and TRBJ1-5; no firm D call. V dropped 3 bases and J dropped 0 bases, with 12 bases sitting between them. The CDR3 loop spans 15 amino acids. The germline V gene has CDR1 SQVTM and CDR2 ANQGSEA. Combining the CDR3 with reference TRBV29-1 and TRBJ1-5 gives the whole variable domain SAVISQKPSRDICQRGTSLTIQCQVDSQVTMMFWYRQQPGQSLTLIATANQGSEATYESGFVIDKFPISRPNLTFSTLTVSNMSPEDSSIYLCSVDSRKDSNQPQHFGDGTRLSIL.